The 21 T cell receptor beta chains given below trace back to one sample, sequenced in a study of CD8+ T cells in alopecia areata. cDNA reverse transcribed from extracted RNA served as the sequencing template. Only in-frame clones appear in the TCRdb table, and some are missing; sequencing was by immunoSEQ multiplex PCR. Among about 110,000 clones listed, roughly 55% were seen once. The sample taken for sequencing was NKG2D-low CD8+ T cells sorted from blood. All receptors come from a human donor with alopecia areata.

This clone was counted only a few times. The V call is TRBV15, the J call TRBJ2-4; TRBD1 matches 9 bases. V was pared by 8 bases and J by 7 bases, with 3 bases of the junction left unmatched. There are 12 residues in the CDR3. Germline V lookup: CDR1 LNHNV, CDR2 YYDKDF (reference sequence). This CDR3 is CATGGQGNIQYF. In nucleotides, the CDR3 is TGTGCCACCGGGGGACAGGGCAACATTCAGTACTTC.

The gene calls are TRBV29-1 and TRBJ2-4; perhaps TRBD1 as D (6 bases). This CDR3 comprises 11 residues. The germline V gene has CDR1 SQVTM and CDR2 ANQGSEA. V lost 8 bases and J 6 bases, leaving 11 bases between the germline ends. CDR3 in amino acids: CSYRQANIQYF. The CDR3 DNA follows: TGCAGCTACAGACAGGCAAACATTCAGTACTTC.

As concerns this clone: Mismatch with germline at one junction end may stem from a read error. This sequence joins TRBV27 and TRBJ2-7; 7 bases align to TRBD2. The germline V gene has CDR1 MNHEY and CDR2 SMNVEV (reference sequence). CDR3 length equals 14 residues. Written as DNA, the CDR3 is TGTGCCAGCGGTTTAGCCGGGACTACCTACGAGCAGTACTTC. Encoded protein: CASGLAGTTYEQYF.

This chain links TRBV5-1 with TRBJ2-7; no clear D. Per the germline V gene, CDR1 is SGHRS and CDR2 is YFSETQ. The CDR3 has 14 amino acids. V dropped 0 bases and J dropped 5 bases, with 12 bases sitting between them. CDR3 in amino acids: CASSLELILDEQYF. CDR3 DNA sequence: TGCGCCAGCAGCTTGGAACTCATTCTGGACGAGCAGTACTTC.

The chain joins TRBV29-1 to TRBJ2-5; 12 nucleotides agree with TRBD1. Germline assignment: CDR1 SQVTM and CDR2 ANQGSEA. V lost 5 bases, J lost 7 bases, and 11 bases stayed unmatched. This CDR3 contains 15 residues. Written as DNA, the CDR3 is TGCAGCGTTTCCGGGACAGGGGGCCGCCTAGGGACCCAGTACTTC. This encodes CSVSGTGGRLGTQYF.

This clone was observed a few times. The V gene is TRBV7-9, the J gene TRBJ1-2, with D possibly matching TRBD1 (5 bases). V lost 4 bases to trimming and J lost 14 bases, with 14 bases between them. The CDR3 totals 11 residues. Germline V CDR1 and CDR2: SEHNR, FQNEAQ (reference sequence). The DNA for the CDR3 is TGTGCCAGCAGCTGGGGCTGGTCAAATACCTTC. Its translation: CASSWGWSNTF.

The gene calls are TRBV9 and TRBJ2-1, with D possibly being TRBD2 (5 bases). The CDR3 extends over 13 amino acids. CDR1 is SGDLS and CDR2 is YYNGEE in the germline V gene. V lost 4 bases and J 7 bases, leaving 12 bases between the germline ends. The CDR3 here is CASSSGSENEQFF. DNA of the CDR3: TGTGCCAGCAGCTCGGGGAGCGAGAATGAGCAGTTCTTC.

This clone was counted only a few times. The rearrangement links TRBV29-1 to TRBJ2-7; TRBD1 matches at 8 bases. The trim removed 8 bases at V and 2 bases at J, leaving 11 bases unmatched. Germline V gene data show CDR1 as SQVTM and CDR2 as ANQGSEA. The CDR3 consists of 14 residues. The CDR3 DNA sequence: TGCAGCATTAAGACAGGGGATACCACCTACGAGCAGTACTTC. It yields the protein CSIKTGDTTYEQYF.

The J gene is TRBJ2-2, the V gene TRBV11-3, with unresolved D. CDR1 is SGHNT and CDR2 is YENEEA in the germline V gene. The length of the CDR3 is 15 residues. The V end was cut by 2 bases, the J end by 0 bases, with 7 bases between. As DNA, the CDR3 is TGTGCCAGCAGCTTAAACAGAGCGAACACCGGGGAGCTGTTTTTT. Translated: CASSLNRANTGELFF.

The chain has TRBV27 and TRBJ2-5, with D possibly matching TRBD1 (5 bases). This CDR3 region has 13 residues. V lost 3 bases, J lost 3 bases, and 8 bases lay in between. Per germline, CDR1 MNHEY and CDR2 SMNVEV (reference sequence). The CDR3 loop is CASSLGREETQYF. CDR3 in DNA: TGTGCCAGCAGTTTGGGCAGGGAAGAGACCCAGTACTTC.

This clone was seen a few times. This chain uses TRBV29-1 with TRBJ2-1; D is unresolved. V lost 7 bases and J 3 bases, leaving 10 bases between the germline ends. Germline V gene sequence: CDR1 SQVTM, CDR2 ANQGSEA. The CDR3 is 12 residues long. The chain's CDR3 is CSAPRGYNEQFF. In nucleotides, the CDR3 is TGCAGCGCCCCTCGAGGCTACAATGAGCAGTTCTTC.

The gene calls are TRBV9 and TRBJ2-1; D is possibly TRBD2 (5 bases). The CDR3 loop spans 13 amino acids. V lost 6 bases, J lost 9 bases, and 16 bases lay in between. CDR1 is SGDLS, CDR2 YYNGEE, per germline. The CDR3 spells CASTREGGGEQFF. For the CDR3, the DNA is TGTGCCAGCACCAGAGAGGGCGGTGGTGAGCAGTTCTTC. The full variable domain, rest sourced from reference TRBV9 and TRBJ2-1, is DSGVTQTPKHLITATGQRVTLRCSPRSGDLSVYWYQQSLDQGLQFLIQYYNGEERAKGNILERFSAQQFPDLHSELNLSSLELGDSALYFCASTREGGGEQFFGPGTRLTVL.

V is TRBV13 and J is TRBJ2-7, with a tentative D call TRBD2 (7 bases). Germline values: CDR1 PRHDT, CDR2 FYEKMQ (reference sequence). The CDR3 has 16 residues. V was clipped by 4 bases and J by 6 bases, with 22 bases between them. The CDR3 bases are TGTGCCAGCAGCTCCCGAAAGGGAGGGGGGCTGGGCGAGCAGTACTTC. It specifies CASSSRKGGGLGEQYF.

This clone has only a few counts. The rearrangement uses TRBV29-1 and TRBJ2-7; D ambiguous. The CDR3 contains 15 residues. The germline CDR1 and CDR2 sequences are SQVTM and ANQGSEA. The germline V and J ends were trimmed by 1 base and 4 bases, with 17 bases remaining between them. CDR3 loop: CSVEGRGRNGYEQYF. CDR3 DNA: TGCAGCGTTGAAGGCCGAGGAAGAAATGGGTACGAGCAGTACTTC.

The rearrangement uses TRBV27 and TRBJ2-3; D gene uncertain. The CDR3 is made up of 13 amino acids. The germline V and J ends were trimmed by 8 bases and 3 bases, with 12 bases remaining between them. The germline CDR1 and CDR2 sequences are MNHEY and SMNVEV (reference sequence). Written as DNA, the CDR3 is TGTGCCAGCGGGTCGGCCATGACAGATACGCAGTATTTT. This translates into CASGSAMTDTQYF.

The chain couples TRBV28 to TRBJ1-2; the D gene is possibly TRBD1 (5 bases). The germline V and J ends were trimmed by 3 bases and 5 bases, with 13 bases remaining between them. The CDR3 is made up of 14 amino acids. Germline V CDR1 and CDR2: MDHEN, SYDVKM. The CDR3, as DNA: TGTGCCAGCAGTTTTGTCGCCGAGGGGTATGGCTACACCTTC. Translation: CASSFVAEGYGYTF.

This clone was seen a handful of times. CDR3 region: CASSVGQTTNEKLFF. DNA for the CDR3: TGTGCCAGCAGCGTAGGACAGACAACTAATGAAAAACTGTTTTTT. The V and J genes are TRBV9 and TRBJ1-4; possibly TRBD1 for D (5 bases). V gave up 0 bases and J gave up 0 bases, with 6 bases separating them. Germline V CDR1 and CDR2: SGDLS, YYNGEE. The CDR3 is 15 amino acids. Using reference TRBV9 and TRBJ1-4 for the parts outside the CDR3, the full variable domain is DSGVTQTPKHLITATGQRVTLRCSPRSGDLSVYWYQQSLDQGLQFLIQYYNGEERAKGNILERFSAQQFPDLHSELNLSSLELGDSALYFCASSVGQTTNEKLFFGSGTQLSVL.

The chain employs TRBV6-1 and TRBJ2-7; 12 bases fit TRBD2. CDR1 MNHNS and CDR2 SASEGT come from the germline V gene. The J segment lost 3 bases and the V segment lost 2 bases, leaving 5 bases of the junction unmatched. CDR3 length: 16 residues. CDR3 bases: TGTGCCAGCAGTGAATTAGGGACTAGCGGGTTCTACGAGCAGTACTTC. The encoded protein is CASSELGTSGFYEQYF.

The CDR3 here is CASSLGGEAFF. For the CDR3, the DNA is TGTGCCAGCAGCCTGGGGGGGGAAGCTTTCTTT. This chain links TRBV7-9 with TRBJ1-1; possibly TRBD1 for D (5 bases). V lost 5 bases and J 8 bases, leaving 9 bases between the germline ends. Germline V lookup: CDR1 SEHNR, CDR2 FQNEAQ (reference sequence). This CDR3 contains 11 residues.

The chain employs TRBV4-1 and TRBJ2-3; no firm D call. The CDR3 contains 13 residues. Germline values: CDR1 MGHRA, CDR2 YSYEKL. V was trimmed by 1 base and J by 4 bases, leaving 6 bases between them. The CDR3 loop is CASSQVFPDTQYF. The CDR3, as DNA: TGCGCCAGCAGCCAAGTCTTCCCAGATACGCAGTATTTT.

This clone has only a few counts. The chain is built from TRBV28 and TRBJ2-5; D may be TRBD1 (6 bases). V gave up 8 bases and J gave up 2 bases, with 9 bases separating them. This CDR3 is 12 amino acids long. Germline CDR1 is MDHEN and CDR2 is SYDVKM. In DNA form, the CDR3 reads TGTGCCAGCTTAGGACAGCAAGAGACCCAGTACTTC. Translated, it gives CASLGQQETQYF.